A selection of T cell receptor beta chains follows, all from one sample in a study of blood T cell repertoires in COVID-19. Some clones are missing from TCRdb's copy, which holds only in-frame ones; the method was immunoSEQ multiplex PCR. The sample lists around 200,000 clones; roughly 83% were seen once. The specimen was PBMCs or T cells enriched from blood (not recorded which). The receptor source for this set is a woman aged 25 to 45 who had recovered from COVID-19. The CDR3 runs from the conserved cysteine through the conserved F or W. A D gene is named only where the DNA matches it firmly. Not all rows give a size; the values are once, few, many and, for expanded clones, a class.

v_gene,j_gene,d_gene,abundance,CDR3aa,CDR3nt
TRBV2,TRBJ2-5,TRBD2,few,CASSDARGVRETQYF,TGTGCCAGCAGTGACGCGCGGGGGGTTCGAGAGACCCAGTACTTC
TRBV9,TRBJ2-7,TRBD2,NA,CASSTDPRGGAGGGEQYF,TGTGCCAGCAGCACCGACCCTCGGGGGGGAGCGGGAGGTGGCGAGCAGTACTTC
TRBV5-1,TRBJ1-4,TRBD1,NA,CASRKQGINEKLFF,TGCGCCAGCCGCAAACAGGGGATTAATGAAAAACTGTTTTTT
TRBV6-5,TRBJ1-1,TRBD1,NA,CASSSRDRSSEAFF,TGTGCCAGCAGTTCCCGGGACAGAAGTTCTGAAGCTTTCTTT
TRBV7-9,TRBJ1-2,TRBD1,NA,CASRPGQGGTDYGYTF,TGTGCCAGCAGACCAGGACAGGGTGGTACGGACTATGGCTACACCTTC
TRBV10-2,TRBJ1-2,NA,NA,CASSEGGRYGYTF,TGCGCCAGCAGTGAGGGGGGCCGTTATGGCTACACCTTC
TRBV19,TRBJ2-1,NA,NA,CASSMRRGSNNNEQFF,TGTGCCAGTAGTATGCGTCGGGGATCTAATAACAATGAGCAGTTCTTC
TRBV24-1,TRBJ2-1,TRBD2,NA,CATSDRLASSYNEQFF,TGTGCCACCAGTGATCGACTAGCCAGCTCCTACAATGAGCAGTTCTTC
TRBV15,TRBJ2-1,TRBD2,NA,CATSRGTSGSLNEQFF,TGTGCCACCAGCAGGGGGACTAGCGGGAGCTTGAATGAGCAGTTCTTC
TRBV7-3,TRBJ1-4,NA,NA,CASSSLGRTNEKLFF,TGTGCCAGCAGCTCCTTGGGGCGAACTAATGAAAAACTGTTTTTT
TRBV5-6,TRBJ2-3,TRBD2,NA,CASSLPLSGGARDTQYF,TGTGCCAGCAGCCTACCCCTTAGCGGGGGGGCCCGAGATACGCAGTATTTT
TRBV7-3,TRBJ2-2,NA,NA,CASSPSVGELFF,TGTGCCAGCAGCCCGTCCGTCGGGGAGCTGTTTTTT
TRBV28,TRBJ2-3,TRBD2,once,CASSSGIYDTQYF,TGTGCCAGCAGCAGCGGGATTTATGATACGCAGTATTTT
TRBV18,TRBJ1-1,TRBD1,NA,CASSTDRGTEAFF,TGTGCCAGCTCAACTGACAGGGGTACTGAAGCTTTCTTT
TRBV10-3,TRBJ1-4,TRBD1,NA,CAISDSTGDSEKLFF,TGTGCCATCAGTGATTCGACAGGGGATTCTGAAAAACTGTTTTTT
TRBV28,TRBJ1-2,NA,NA,CASSQDRIYGYTF,TGTGCCAGCAGTCAGGACAGAATCTATGGCTACACCTTC
TRBV18,TRBJ1-1,NA,NA,CASSGEGNTEAFF,TGTGCCAGCTCAGGGGAGGGGAACACTGAAGCTTTCTTT
TRBV3-1/TRBV3-2,TRBJ2-1,NA,NA,CASSQVAGNEQFF,TGTGCCAGCAGCCAAGTGGCGGGTAATGAGCAGTTCTTC
TRBV18,TRBJ1-1,TRBD1,NA,CASSPGTVEDYANTEAFF,TGTGCCAGCTCACCCGGGACAGTGGAAGATTATGCGAACACTGAAGCTTTCTTT
TRBV18,TRBJ2-4,NA,NA,CASSPPAESFHLAKNIQYF,TGTGCCAGCTCACCACCGGCGGAGTCATTTCATCTTGCCAAAAACATTCAGTACTTC
TRBV7-9,TRBJ2-2,NA,NA,CASSFPAGGSGELFF,TGTGCCAGCAGCTTCCCCGCGGGCGGGTCCGGGGAGCTGTTTTTT
TRBV5-4,TRBJ2-1,TRBD2,NA,CASSLARLAGVNEQFF,TGTGCCAGCAGCTTGGCCAGGCTAGCGGGGGTAAATGAGCAGTTCTTC
TRBV14,TRBJ2-2,TRBD2,NA,CASSQASGITGELFF,TGTGCCAGCAGCCAAGCTAGCGGGATCACCGGGGAGCTGTTTTTT
TRBV7-3,TRBJ2-1,TRBD2,once,CASSLRPGLAGPKDEQFF,TGTGCCAGCAGCTTACGCCCCGGTTTAGCGGGACCAAAAGATGAGCAGTTCTTC
TRBV10-3,TRBJ2-3,NA,NA,CAISESWARTDTQYF,TGTGCCATCAGTGAGTCATGGGCCCGCACAGATACGCAGTATTTT
TRBV24-1,TRBJ2-3,NA,NA,CATSRGGSGTDTQYF,TGTGCCACCAGTAGGGGGGGGTCGGGCACAGATACGCAGTATTTT
TRBV7-2,TRBJ2-3,TRBD2,NA,CASSSSGLAGDTQYF,TGTGCCAGCAGCTCCTCGGGACTAGCGGGAGATACGCAGTATTTT
TRBV7-3,TRBJ2-3,NA,NA,CASSFKGGSTDTQYF,TGTGCCAGCAGCTTCAAAGGGGGTAGCACAGATACGCAGTATTTT
TRBV7-9,TRBJ1-4,NA,NA,CASSPDRSGEKLFF,TGTGCCAGCAGCCCAGACAGGTCGGGTGAAAAACTGTTTTTT
TRBV27,TRBJ1-1,NA,once,CASSLDPGRHTEAFF,TGTGCCAGCAGTTTAGATCCAGGGAGGCACACTGAAGCTTTCTTT
TRBV20-1,TRBJ1-3,NA,many,CSASNRGNTIYF,TGCAGTGCTAGTAACAGGGGAAACACCATATATTTT
TRBV5-6,TRBJ2-1,NA,NA,CASRWGVGTLHEQFF,TGTGCCAGCAGATGGGGGGTCGGGACTCTTCATGAGCAGTTCTTC
TRBV28,TRBJ2-7,NA,NA,CASRRDSYEQYF,TGTGCCAGCCGCCGGGACTCCTACGAGCAGTACTTC
TRBV29-1,TRBJ2-6,NA,NA,CSVQGPPGANVLTF,TGCAGCGTACAGGGCCCACCCGGGGCCAACGTCCTGACTTTC
TRBV5-1,TRBJ1-6,NA,NA,CASTLGQPNSPLHF,TGCGCCAGCACGTTAGGACAGCCGAATTCACCCCTCCACTTT
TRBV6-1,TRBJ2-5,NA,NA,CASSELAGQETQYF,TGTGCCAGCAGTGAGCTAGCCGGCCAAGAGACCCAGTACTTC
TRBV10-2,TRBJ2-2,NA,few,CASKSLGRITNTGELFF,TGCGCCAGCAAATCGCTAGGGAGGATAACGAACACCGGGGAGCTGTTTTTT
TRBV3-1/TRBV3-2,TRBJ2-1,NA,NA,CASSPLKGEQFF,TGTGCCAGCAGCCCCTTGAAGGGGGAGCAGTTCTTC
TRBV4-1,TRBJ2-1,TRBD2,NA,CASSQGSGSYNEQFF,TGCGCCAGCAGCCAGGGTAGCGGGTCCTACAATGAGCAGTTCTTC